This TCR beta chain originates from a study of T-cell memory formation after mild COVID-19. MiXCR, run by TCRdb on the 5' RACE reads, gives a single entry per CDR3 protein. The sample has 470,000 or so distinct CDR3 sequences, approximately 19% seen once. Germline CDR1 reads MGHDK; CDR2 reads SYGVNS. V gave up 4 bases and J gave up 3 bases; unmatched junction bases: 5. This CDR3 has 17 residues. This rearrangement joins TRBV25-1 to TRBJ2-2, with 13 bases lining up with TRBD2. Material for sequencing was PBMCs or a T cell subset sorted from them (not recorded which). The receptor comes from a man between 18 and 29 years old who had mild COVID-19 (a few samples of this study predate the infection). Cell type and time point are not known. The CDR3 DNA follows: TGTGCCAGCAGTGTGTGGACTAGCGGGGGCTACACCGGGGAGCTGTTTTTT. It codes for CASSVWTSGGYTGELFF.